This TCR beta chain was profiled in a study of regulatory T cells in long-lasting Graves disease. Concerning this clonotype: Its antigen is currently unknown.

Construction of the TCR beta libraries employed iRepertoire HTBI primers in conjunction with Arm-PCR of CDR3 regions. A single record per CDR3 protein comes from TCRdb applying MiXCR to the multiplex PCR reads. Of around 480,000 distinct CDR3 sequences in the sample, around 15% were seen once. Germline lookup yields CDR1 MNHEY and CDR2 SVGEGT. Trimming removed 7 bases at V and 3 bases at J, with 15 bases between. The CDR3 loop spans 14 amino acids. Time point of the sample: newly diagnosed GD, antithyroid drugs for less than 3 months. Making the TCR library involved RNA that had been extracted from PBMCs. General study findings and limits: Persistent Graves' patients had lower TCR diversity than newly diagnosed ones. Persistent disease preferred TRBV28, TRBJ1-2 and TRBJ2-5. Fewer public clonotypes were shared by new patients (just under 1,000) than by persistent patients (about 3,000). Few sampled subjects may have lowered accuracy.

These records were also assigned to another study, of T cells in Graves' hyperthyroidism and ophthalmopathy.

This clonotype originated in a man between 40 and 49 years old with Graves disease. The chain combines TRBV6-2 or TRBV6-3 with TRBJ1-1; TRBD1 might be the D (5 bases). Sequencing used peripheral blood mononuclear cells (PBMCs), obtained at new diagnosis, from a patient treated with antithyroid drugs. The CDR3 coding sequence is TGTGCCAGCAAGATCCCGGGGGGTGACACTGAAGCTTTCTTT. Protein product: CASKIPGGDTEAFF.